Reported below is one T cell receptor (beta chain). Other nucleotide sequences from this sample produce the same CDR3. This CDR3 contains 14 residues. CDR1 and CDR2 from the germline V gene are SGHNT and YYREEE (reference sequence). V lost 0 bases and J lost 6; bases outside the gene matches: 3. Clones were read by immunoSEQ multiplex PCR, and TCRdb kept only the in-frame ones, dropping some. The sample contains some 300,000 clones, roughly 89% of which appear only once. The data were taken from a study of blood T cell repertoires in COVID-19. About the research overall: Sources were T cells, B-cell-depleted T cells, or PBMCs; the material itself was cDNA or gDNA.

Participants' reported clinical history set cohort assignment. This sequence joins TRBV5-4 and TRBJ1-2; 9 bases map to TRBD1. Material for sequencing was PBMCs or T cells enriched from blood (not recorded which). The origin of this receptor is a woman in her 30s who had recovered from COVID-19. The DNA of the CDR3 is TGTGCCAGCAGCTTGGACAGGGGGCAAGATGGCTACACCTTC. This sequence encodes CASSLDRGQDGYTF.